This TCR beta chain appears in the sequencing data of a study of T cell changes during pregnancy in multiple sclerosis. Germline V gene sequence: CDR1 LNHDA, CDR2 SQIVND (reference sequence). V was pared by 7 bases and J by 3 bases, with 24 bases between. The CDR3 spans 17 residues. The repertoire was sequenced with immunoSEQ multiplex PCR; TCRdb's copy has only in-frame clones and lacks some. Here the sample spans roughly 18,000 clones, over 80% being singletons. The chain employs TRBV19 and TRBJ1-1, with D unresolved. The TCR was taken from a female donor in good health, enrolled as a control in a pregnancy study. The specimen was CD8+ T cells from peripheral blood mononuclear cells, collected after pregnancy. For the CDR3, the DNA is TGTGCCAGTAAGTCAGAGGGCCTGGGCAGCTACCACACTGAAGCTTTCTTT. Translation: CASKSEGLGSYHTEAFF.